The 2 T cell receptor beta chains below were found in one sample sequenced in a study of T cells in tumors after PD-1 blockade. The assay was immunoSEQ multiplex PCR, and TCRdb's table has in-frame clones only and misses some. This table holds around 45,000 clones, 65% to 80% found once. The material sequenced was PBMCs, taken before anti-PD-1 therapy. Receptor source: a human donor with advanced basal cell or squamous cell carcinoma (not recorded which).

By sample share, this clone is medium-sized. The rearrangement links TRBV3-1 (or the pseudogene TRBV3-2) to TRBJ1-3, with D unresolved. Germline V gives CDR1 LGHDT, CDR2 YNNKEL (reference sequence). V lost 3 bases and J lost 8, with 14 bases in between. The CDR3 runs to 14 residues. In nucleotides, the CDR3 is TGTGCCAGCAGCCACAAGGGTAATACTGACACCATATATTTT. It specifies CASSHKGNTDTIYF.

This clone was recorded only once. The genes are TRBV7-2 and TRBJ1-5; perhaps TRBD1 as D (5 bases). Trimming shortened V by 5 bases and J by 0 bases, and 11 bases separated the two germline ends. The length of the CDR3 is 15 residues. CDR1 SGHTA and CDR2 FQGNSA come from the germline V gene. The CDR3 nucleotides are TGTGCCAGCAGCCCGGGGGGGGATAGCAATCAGCCCCAGCATTTT. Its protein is CASSPGGDSNQPQHF. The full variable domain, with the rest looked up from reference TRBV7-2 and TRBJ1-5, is GAGVSQSPSNKVTEKGKDVELRCDPISGHTALYWYRQSLGQGLEFLIYFQGNSAPDKSGLPSDRFSAERTGGSVSTLTIQRTQQEDSAVYLCASSPGGDSNQPQHFGDGTRLSIL.